These 27 T cell receptor beta chains share one sample of origin, sequenced in a study of blood T cell repertoires in COVID-19. Profiling relied on immunoSEQ multiplex PCR, and the TCRdb table lists in-frame clones only, not all of them. The table records about 14,000 clones, around 85% of them present only once. The sequencing sample was made of peripheral blood. The source of these receptors is a human donor with active COVID-19. The donor label of this sample is uncertain.

The rearrangement links TRBV15 to TRBJ1-3, with D tentatively TRBD1 (5 bases). The CDR3 extends over 13 amino acids. The V gene lost 8 bases and the J gene lost 7 bases, with 15 bases spanning the gap. Looked up from germline, CDR1 is LNHNV and CDR2 is YYDKDF (reference sequence). CDR3 sequence: CATEDNVGNTIYF. As DNA, the CDR3 is TGTGCCACCGAGGACAATGTGGGGAACACCATATATTTT.

The V and J genes are TRBV6-4 and TRBJ1-4; D not certain. Germline V gene lookup returns CDR1 MRHNA and CDR2 SNTAGT. Trimming took 11 bases from V and 5 from J, leaving 15 bases between them. This CDR3 has 13 amino acids. CDR3 region: CAVLGLLNEKLFF. CDR3 nucleotide sequence: TGTGCCGTCCTGGGCCTTTTAAATGAAAAACTGTTTTTT.

A single count supports this clone. The rearrangement links TRBV19 to TRBJ1-5; TRBD1 matches at 7 bases. This CDR3 contains 16 residues. The trim removed 2 bases at V and 3 bases at J, leaving 7 bases unmatched. In germline, CDR1 is LNHDA, CDR2 SQIVND (reference sequence). CDR3 nucleotides: TGTGCCAGTAGTATAAGGGGGCAGGGACTCAATCAGCCCCAGCATTTT. Protein product: CASSIRGQGLNQPQHF.

The gene calls are TRBV12-3 or TRBV12-4 and TRBJ2-7; 7 bases line up with TRBD2. The CDR3 loop spans 13 amino acids. V lost 4 bases to trimming and J lost 2 bases; unmatched junction nucleotides: 2. The CDR3 is CASSSGLAYEQYF. CDR3 sequence (DNA): TGTGCCAGCAGTTCCGGACTAGCCTACGAGCAGTACTTC.

The V call is TRBV12-5, the J call TRBJ1-5; D is perhaps TRBD1 (5 bases). The CDR3 is 13 amino acids. The V and J ends lost 6 bases and 5 bases respectively, with 11 bases between them. Germline values: CDR1 LGHNT, CDR2 FRNRAP. CDR3 residues: CASGRGEDQPQHF. The CDR3, as DNA: TGTGCTAGTGGAAGGGGTGAAGATCAGCCCCAGCATTTT.

The rearrangement uses TRBV2 and TRBJ2-7; 11 bases line up with TRBD2. CDR3 length equals 15 residues. V lost 6 bases and J lost 3; bases outside the gene matches: 7. Per germline, CDR1 SNHLY and CDR2 FYNNEI. CDR3 residues: CASREGLAEHYEQYF. DNA for the CDR3: TGTGCCAGCAGAGAGGGACTAGCGGAACACTACGAGCAGTACTTC. The full variable domain, its missing parts supplied by reference TRBV2 and TRBJ2-7, is EPEVTQTPSHQVTQMGQEVILRCVPISNHLYFYWYRQILGQKVEFLVSFYNNEISEKSEIFDDQFSVERPDGSNFTLKIRSTKLEDSAMYFCASREGLAEHYEQYFGPGTRLTVT.

The chain carries TRBV7-6 and TRBJ2-5, with 12 bases identical to TRBD2. V shed 1 base, J shed 2 bases, and the junction held 8 bases outside the gene matches. The CDR3 is 18 residues long. CDR1 is SGHVS and CDR2 is FNYEAQ in the germline V gene. The CDR3 coding sequence is TGTGCCAGCAGCTTAGGCCGGACTAGCGGGGCGAAGCAAGAGACCCAGTACTTC. Protein product: CASSLGRTSGAKQETQYF. Variable domain in full (rest from reference TRBV7-6 and TRBJ2-5): GAGVSQSPRYKVTKRGQDVALRCDPISGHVSLYWYRQALGQGPEFLTYFNYEAQQDKSGLPNDRFSAERPEGSISTLTIQRTEQRDSAMYRCASSLGRTSGAKQETQYFGPGTRLLVL.

The rearrangement links TRBV6-5 to TRBJ2-2, with TRBD2 identical over 7 bases. CDR3 size: 16 residues. Germline V gives CDR1 MNHEY, CDR2 SVGAGI. V was pared by 4 bases and J by 1 base, with 6 bases of the junction left unmatched. DNA of the CDR3: TGTGCCAGCAGTTCAGCCATAGCGGGGAACACCGGGGAGCTGTTTTTT. Translating it yields CASSSAIAGNTGELFF.

The chain is built from TRBV6-4 and TRBJ2-1; 10 nucleotides line up with TRBD2. J gave up 7 bases and V 5 bases, and 14 bases lay outside the gene matches. Per the germline V gene, CDR1 is MRHNA and CDR2 is SNTAGT. This CDR3 region has 17 residues. The DNA of the CDR3 is TGTGCCAGCAGTCGGGCTAGCGGGAGAAGGGAGTTGAATGAGCAGTTCTTC. It is translated as CASSRASGRRELNEQFF.

This chain connects TRBV5-6 to TRBJ2-3, with D perhaps TRBD2 (6 bases). CDR1 SGHDT and CDR2 YYEEEE come from the germline V gene. Trimming took off 4 bases at V and 0 bases at J, with 12 bases between the two ends. This CDR3 comprises 15 residues. The CDR3 loop reads CASSQGLTSTDTQYF. Here the CDR3 DNA reads TGTGCCAGCAGCCAAGGACTAACTAGCACAGATACGCAGTATTTT. Based on the CDR3 plus reference TRBV5-6 and TRBJ2-3, the full variable domain is DAGVTQSPTHLIKTRGQQVTLRCSPKSGHDTVSWYQQALGQGPQFIFQYYEEEERQRGNFPDRFSGHQFPNYSSELNVNALLLGDSALYLCASSQGLTSTDTQYFGPGTRLTVL.

This rearrangement joins TRBV29-1 to TRBJ1-2; 12 bases match TRBD1. V shed 8 bases and J 6 bases; nucleotides not matched to a gene: 10. Germline lookup yields CDR1 SQVTM and CDR2 ANQGSEA. The CDR3 loop spans 14 amino acids. The CDR3 DNA sequence: TGCAGCTCCGGGCAGGGGACAGGGGGCGATGGCTACACCTTC. This sequence encodes CSSGQGTGGDGYTF.

The chain uses TRBV7-8 and TRBJ2-3; D unclear. Trimming cost V 4 bases and J 4 bases, with 18 bases left between them. CDR1 is SGHVS, CDR2 FQNEAQ, per germline. The CDR3 runs to 16 residues. CDR3 residues: CASSSPLRLGPDTQYF. Here the CDR3 DNA reads TGTGCCAGCAGCTCCCCACTCCGCCTGGGCCCAGATACGCAGTATTTT.

This rearrangement joins TRBV27 to TRBJ1-3; D uncertain. The length of the CDR3 is 16 residues. CDR1 and CDR2 from the germline V gene are MNHEY and SMNVEV (reference sequence). V lost 7 bases, J lost 0 bases, and 16 bases lay in between. The chain's CDR3 is CASNEAQLSSGNTIYF. The CDR3 DNA reads as TGTGCCAGCAATGAGGCCCAGTTAAGCTCTGGAAACACCATATATTTT.

The chain employs TRBV15 and TRBJ2-1; TRBD1 aligns across 8 bases. Per germline, CDR1 LNHNV and CDR2 YYDKDF (reference sequence). The junction had 17 bases not matched to a gene; V was cut back by 5 bases and J by 8 bases. The CDR3 loop spans 17 amino acids. In DNA form, the CDR3 reads TGTGCCACCAGCGGGGCAGGGGGCGAATCTCCCTTCCATGAGCAGTTCTTC. Protein product: CATSGAGGESPFHEQFF.

The chain uses TRBV2 and TRBJ1-3; no definite D call. CDR3 length: 14 amino acids. CDR1 and CDR2 from the germline V gene are SNHLY and FYNNEI. V lost 7 bases, J lost 7 bases, and 17 bases lay in between. CDR3: CASKVEGLRNTIYF. In nucleotides, the CDR3 is TGTGCCAGCAAGGTGGAGGGTTTGAGGAACACCATATATTTT.

The rearrangement joins TRBV28 to TRBJ2-2, with a weak D call TRBD1 (6 bases). Looked up from germline, CDR1 is MDHEN and CDR2 is SYDVKM. The CDR3 is 15 amino acids. Trimming left V 6 bases short and J 2 bases short, with 13 bases between. CDR3 amino acids: CASSGDRINTGELFF. CDR3 sequence (DNA): TGTGCCAGCAGCGGCGACAGGATTAACACCGGGGAGCTGTTTTTT.

The DNA for the CDR3 is TGTGGGGAGGACAGGAAAACCTACGAGCAGTACTTC. The encoded protein is CGEDRKTYEQYF. V gene TRBV30 combines with J gene TRBJ2-7; D is possibly TRBD1 (7 bases). Per the germline V gene, CDR1 is GTSNPN and CDR2 is SVGIG (reference sequence). The CDR3 has 12 residues.

V is TRBV20-1 and J is TRBJ1-2; D unclear. Germline V CDR1 and CDR2: DFQATT, SNEGSKA (reference sequence). V lost 5 bases to trimming and J lost 10 bases, with 14 bases between them. The CDR3 sequence is 11 residues long. CDR3 amino acids: CSAPRPIDYTF. The DNA of the CDR3 is TGCAGTGCTCCCCGCCCTATCGACTACACCTTC.

In this sample, this clone turned up a few times. The chain has TRBV10-3 and TRBJ1-1; D is ambiguous. Germline assignment: CDR1 ENHRY and CDR2 SYGVKD. This CDR3 spans 14 amino acids. Trimming cost V 8 bases and J 7 bases, with 20 bases left between them. The CDR3 coding sequence is TGTGCCATCGGAGGTAGTGGACTTACTTTTGAAGCTTTCTTT. It encodes CAIGGSGLTFEAFF.

The V and J genes are TRBV11-3 and TRBJ2-3, with TRBD2 as a possible D gene (6 bases). The CDR3 is 15 residues long. Germline V gives CDR1 SGHNT, CDR2 YENEEA. The V end was cut by 5 bases, the J end by 3 bases, with 15 bases between. The chain's CDR3 is CASSPGVVWTDTQYF. As DNA, the CDR3 is TGTGCCAGCAGCCCGGGAGTGGTTTGGACAGATACGCAGTATTTT.

The V and J genes are TRBV10-3 and TRBJ2-7, with D perhaps matching TRBD1 (5 bases). Trimming removed 0 bases at V and 1 base at J, with 10 bases between. Germline lookup yields CDR1 ENHRY and CDR2 SYGVKD. The CDR3 runs to 15 residues. CDR3 amino acids: CAISESLDTSYEQYF. Written as DNA, the CDR3 is TGTGCCATCAGTGAGTCCTTGGACACATCCTACGAGCAGTACTTC.

The chain joins TRBV6-5 to TRBJ2-5; no clear D gene. Trimming left V 2 bases short and J 2 bases short, with 6 bases between. Germline assignment: CDR1 MNHEY and CDR2 SVGAGI. This CDR3 contains 13 residues. The CDR3 DNA is TGTGCCAGCAGTTACCGAGTGCAAGAGACCCAGTACTTC. It encodes CASSYRVQETQYF.

The chain has TRBV5-4 and TRBJ2-1, with TRBD2 identical over 13 bases. CDR1 and CDR2 from the germline V gene are SGHNT and YYREEE (reference sequence). The CDR3 loop spans 17 amino acids. J lost 7 bases, V lost 2 bases, and 9 bases had no gene match. CDR3 nucleotide sequence: TGTGCCAGCAGCTTCGGACTAGCGGGGGCCGGGGGGAATGAGCAGTTCTTC. This gives the protein CASSFGLAGAGGNEQFF. The full variable domain, its missing parts supplied by reference TRBV5-4 and TRBJ2-1, is ETGVTQSPTHLIKTRGQQVTLRCSSQSGHNTVSWYQQALGQGPQFIFQYYREEENGRGNFPPRFSGLQFPNYSSELNVNALELDDSALYLCASSFGLAGAGGNEQFFGPGTRLTVL.

The J gene is TRBJ1-5, the V gene TRBV7-9, with D possibly being TRBD1 (6 bases). Germline assignment: CDR1 SEHNR and CDR2 FQNEAQ (reference sequence). The V end was cut by 4 bases, the J end by 8 bases, with 12 bases between. CDR3 length equals 13 residues. In DNA form, the CDR3 reads TGTGCCAGCAGCTCCCAGGACAGCGAGCCCCAGCATTTT. It codes for CASSSQDSEPQHF.

The chain couples TRBV4-3 to TRBJ2-7; TRBD1 aligns across 8 bases. This CDR3 region has 18 residues. Unmatched junction bases numbered 12, after V lost 0 bases and J lost 2 bases. The germline CDR1 and CDR2 sequences are LGHNA and YSLEER. This chain's CDR3 is CASSQDWVPGQATYEQYF. The CDR3 DNA reads as TGCGCCAGCAGCCAAGATTGGGTTCCGGGACAGGCGACCTACGAGCAGTACTTC.

V gene TRBV25-1 combines with J gene TRBJ2-1, with D perhaps TRBD2 (5 bases). CDR1 and CDR2 from the germline V gene are MGHDK and SYGVNS. The CDR3 consists of 16 residues. V was pared by 5 bases and J by 0 bases, with 14 bases between. CDR3 sequence reads: CASSLAYPSSYNEQFF. DNA of the CDR3: TGTGCCAGCAGTCTAGCTTACCCTAGCTCCTACAATGAGCAGTTCTTC. Supplemented by reference TRBV25-1 and TRBJ2-1, the full variable domain reads EADIYQTPRYLVIGTGKKITLECSQTMGHDKMYWYQQDPGMELHLIHYSYGVNSTEKGDLSSESTVSRIRTEHFPLTLESARPSHTSQYLCASSLAYPSSYNEQFFGPGTRLTVL.

This chain links TRBV9 with TRBJ1-1, with 9 bases identical to TRBD1. Germline V lookup: CDR1 SGDLS, CDR2 YYNGEE. The CDR3 has 18 residues. The V gene end was trimmed by 0 bases and the J gene end by 4 bases; junction bases not matched to a gene: 13. As DNA, the CDR3 is TGTGCCAGCAGCGTAGGCACAGGGGGCGGGACGGCGGCCACTGAAGCTTTCTTT. Its translation is CASSVGTGGGTAATEAFF.